Described below is a single T cell receptor (beta chain) sequence and its context. Antigen: not known. The PCR employed 60 Vbeta primers together with 13 Jbeta primers. The data were produced by immunoSEQ multiplex PCR, yet TCRdb's version contains in-frame clones alone and is incomplete. The sample records tens of thousands of clones, roughly two thirds being singletons. This record comes from a study of cytomegalovirus exposure and HLA in healthy donors. Looking at the study overall: The study's early data release held roughly 91 million unique TCRs from HLA-typed donors. Overall study results and limits: Later work showed greater clonal expansion in HLA-associated TCR beta chains than in equally common others. Researchers catalogued 160 or so TCR beta chains as cytomegalovirus-associated.

With V trimmed by 4 bases and J by 8 bases, 3 bases remained unmatched. Germline CDR1 and CDR2: SQVTM and ANQGSEA. CDR3 length equals 11 residues. This sequence joins TRBV29-1 and TRBJ1-2, with TRBD1 matching 8 bases. The sequence was collected from a man aged 40-55 years in good health and CMV-seropositive. The source material was PBMCs. CDR3 in amino acids: CSVGDRRGYTF. The CDR3 DNA sequence: TGCAGCGTTGGGGACAGGCGGGGCTACACCTTC. The full variable domain, rest sourced from reference TRBV29-1 and TRBJ1-2, is SAVISQKPSRDICQRGTSLTIQCQVDSQVTMMFWYRQQPGQSLTLIATANQGSEATYESGFVIDKFPISRPNLTFSTLTVSNMSPEDSSIYLCSVGDRRGYTFGSGTRLTVV.